These 10 T cell receptor beta chains came from one sample sequenced in a study of Graves' ophthalmopathy and Graves' hyperthyroidism. Amplification of TCR beta CDR3 regions used RNA transcripts. An initial RT-PCR round employing HTBI primers preceded a second-round multiplex PCR. TCRdb reanalysed the multiplex PCR reads using MiXCR and keeps one entry per CDR3 protein. The table shows about 740,000 distinct CDR3 sequences, with around 40% occurring only once. Input material: peripheral blood. The receptors here all came from an adult man with Graves' ophthalmopathy.

This clonotype was picked up many times. The chain carries TRBV7-9 and TRBJ1-2; D is unclear. CDR3 size: 13 residues. V lost 5 bases and J lost 8, with 15 bases in between. Germline V gene data show CDR1 as SEHNR and CDR2 as FQNEAQ (reference sequence). CDR3 nucleotides: TGTGCCAGCAGCGCAGTTCGTGGGAGGGGCTACACCTTC. This gives the protein CASSAVRGRGYTF.

The rearrangement uses TRBV5-1 and TRBJ2-5; D is perhaps TRBD2 (6 bases). With 1 base removed from V and 2 bases from J, the gap between germline ends came to 12 bases. CDR3 length equals 15 residues. Germline CDR1 SGHRS, CDR2 YFSETQ. The CDR3 DNA reads TGCGCCAGCAGCTTGTCAAGGAGCGGGCAAGAGACCCAGTACTTC. Protein product: CASSLSRSGQETQYF.

J is TRBJ2-3 and V is TRBV12-3 or TRBV12-4; D might be TRBD2 (6 bases). The V end lost 1 base, the J end lost 1 base, and 15 bases lay between the germline ends. CDR3 length equals 17 residues. The CDR3 loop is CASSLESGREGTDTQYF. Here the CDR3 DNA reads TGTGCCAGCAGTTTAGAGTCCGGCAGGGAGGGCACAGATACGCAGTATTTT.

In this sample, this clonotype turned up a few times. The chain couples TRBV7-9 to TRBJ2-7, with 14 nucleotides matching TRBD2. Germline trimming cut 5 bases from V and 0 bases from J; bases unmatched to any gene: 9. Looked up from germline, CDR1 is SEHNR and CDR2 is FQNEAQ (reference sequence). The CDR3 totals 18 residues. CDR3 DNA sequence: TGTGCCAGCAGCACCCGGACTAGCGGGGGGCTTAACTCCTACGAGCAGTACTTC. As protein: CASSTRTSGGLNSYEQYF.

This clonotype was seen a handful of times. The genes are TRBV6-6 and TRBJ2-5; D is ambiguous. The germline V and J ends were trimmed by 7 bases and 4 bases, with 7 bases remaining between them. This CDR3 is 11 amino acids long. The germline gives CDR1 MNHNY, CDR2 SVGAGI (reference sequence). The CDR3 reads CASTELETQYF. Written as DNA, the CDR3 is TGTGCCAGCACCGAGTTAGAGACCCAGTACTTC.

The chain combines TRBV24-1 with TRBJ1-4; 12 nucleotides line up with TRBD1. Per the germline V gene, CDR1 is KGHDR and CDR2 is SFDVKD. The CDR3 consists of 18 residues. The V gene end was trimmed by 5 bases and the J gene end by 6 bases; junction bases not matched to a gene: 12. The CDR3 reads CATSVPRDRGRRDEKLFF. The CDR3 coding sequence is TGTGCCACCAGTGTTCCCCGGGACAGGGGGCGCAGAGATGAAAAACTGTTTTTT.

This rearrangement joins TRBV15 to TRBJ1-4; tentative D call: TRBD1 (5 bases). Trimming removed 5 bases from V and 5 bases from J, with 12 bases in between. The germline gives CDR1 LNHNV, CDR2 YYDKDF (reference sequence). CDR3 length: 14 residues. The CDR3 region is CATSDLGGNEKLFF. CDR3 in DNA: TGTGCCACCAGCGATCTTGGGGGGAATGAAAAACTGTTTTTT. Supplemented by reference TRBV15 and TRBJ1-4, the full variable domain reads DAMVIQNPRYQVTQFGKPVTLSCSQTLNHNVMYWYQQKSSQAPKLLFHYYDKDFNNEADTPDNFQSRRPNTSFCFLDIRSPGLGDTAMYLCATSDLGGNEKLFFGSGTQLSVL.

This clonotype was counted ten times or more. The chain couples TRBV29-1 to TRBJ1-2; TRBD1 aligns across 12 bases. Trimming at V came to 6 bases and at J to 2 bases, leaving 1 base not matched to a gene. CDR3 length: 13 residues. The germline gives CDR1 SQVTM, CDR2 ANQGSEA. The CDR3 coding sequence is TGCAGCGTAGGGACAGGGGGCAACTATGGCTACACCTTC. Protein: CSVGTGGNYGYTF. Variable domain in full (rest from reference TRBV29-1 and TRBJ1-2): SAVISQKPSRDICQRGTSLTIQCQVDSQVTMMFWYRQQPGQSLTLIATANQGSEATYESGFVIDKFPISRPNLTFSTLTVSNMSPEDSSIYLCSVGTGGNYGYTFGSGTRLTVV.

A few counts support this clonotype. The chain combines TRBV6-5 with TRBJ1-2; 9 positions agree with TRBD1. This CDR3 has 13 amino acids. Germline CDR1 is MNHEY and CDR2 is SVGAGI. Losses at the gene ends were 5 bases for V and 9 bases for J; bases not matched to a gene: 7. The CDR3 DNA is TGTGCCAGCAGTCCGGGACAGGGTACGAGCTACACCTTC. Translating it yields CASSPGQGTSYTF.

Regarding this clonotype: No conserved phenylalanine or tryptophan ends this CDR3, so it is likely a read error. The limits of the CDR3 on the DNA are not certain, so only TCRdb's listed CDR3 is given. This sequence joins TRBV20-1 and TRBJ2-1; the table's D call TRBD2 went unverified against the DNA. The germline V gene encodes CDR1 DFQATT and CDR2 SNEGSKA (reference sequence). The CDR3 is 8 residues long, counting both termini. CDR3: CSASAGTS.